The T cell receptor (beta chain) under discussion was sequenced for a study of T-cell reconstitution after alpha-beta-depleted transplantation in children. General study results and limits: Newly produced T cells mostly provided counts and TCRbeta diversity after one year, as hyperexpanded clones declined. The study traced high day-60 TCRbeta diversity in some patients to surviving recipient T cells and thymic progenitors. Alpha-beta T cells about two months after transplant reportedly derived from several hundred expanded graft clones.

CDR3 length equals 14 residues. Germline CDR1 and CDR2: MNHNS and SASEGT. V was clipped by 8 bases and J by 2 bases, with 10 bases between them. Unique molecular identifiers featured in how the TCRbeta library was prepared. MiXCR, run by TCRdb on the PCR reads, gives a single entry per CDR3 protein. This sample has approximately 650,000 distinct CDR3 sequences, with roughly 14% found just once. This clonotype was recorded many times. Its target is not known. This chain joins TRBV6-1 and TRBJ2-6; D gene uncertain. The sequence derives from a girl aged 2-15 years with congenital amegakaryocytic thrombocytopenia, due to receive a stem cell transplant. The sample here was PBMCs, taken before TCRalphabeta/CD19-depleted stem cell transplant. CDR3 region: CASAPNTGANVLTF. The CDR3 DNA sequence: TGTGCCAGCGCCCCGAATACTGGGGCCAACGTCCTGACTTTC.